The text below deals with one T cell receptor (beta chain). The antigen is undetermined. These data come from a study of response to subunit inactivated influenza vaccine. TCRdb independently ran MiXCR on the RT-PCR reads; one entry per CDR3 protein. The sample gives roughly 160,000 distinct CDR3 sequences, roughly 11% of which show up once; 9.5% to 15% is in the top ten. This CDR3 is 16 amino acids long. Whole-study findings and limits: Each seasonal influenza vaccination recruits few new T cells, the authors suggested.

Here the sequenced sample was non-naive T cells sorted from PBMCs, taken about 40 days after vaccination. This receptor was identified in a man aged 50-60 years who received an inactivated influenza vaccine. The gene calls are TRBV21-1 and TRBJ2-1; the table's TRBD1 call for D was not verified on the DNA. TRBV21-1 constitutes a pseudogene. The CDR3 is CASSKETTEIYNEQFF. Written as DNA, the CDR3 is TGTGCCAGCAGCAAAGAAACGACAGAGATATACAATGAGCAGTTCTTC.